Here is one T cell receptor beta chain with its context. Its antigen is undetermined. The conserved phenylalanine or tryptophan normally closing the CDR3 is absent here, so this likely arose from a read error. Researchers built TCR beta libraries using quantitative 5'-RACE with molecular barcodes. From the 5' RACE reads, TCRdb called clonotypes with MiXCR, one entry per CDR3 protein. Seen here are 220,000 or so distinct CDR3 sequences, about a sixth observed once, and the top ten hold about 44%. CDR3 size: 13 residues. Germline CDR1 and CDR2: LGHNA and YSLEER. The sample originates from a study of CD8 T cells in ankylosing spondylitis. The study's findings and limits: Earlier studies detected some motif variants in reactive arthritis synovial fluid and blood. Several highly homologous variants made up a TCR beta motif, and this motif appeared characteristic of ankylosing spondylitis blood. According to the report, clones linked to the disease were significantly enriched in matched synovial fluid samples taken from ankylosing spondylitis patients.

V is TRBV4-3 and J is TRBJ2-1, with D perhaps TRBD1 or TRBD2 (6 bases each). The sample comprised blood, either unsorted or a sorted T cell fraction (not recorded which). This clonotype was sampled from a male donor with ankylosing spondylitis. CDR3 protein: CASSEEGGNEQFS. As DNA, the CDR3 is TGCGCCAGCAGCGAAGAGGGGGGCAATGAGCAGTTCTCC.